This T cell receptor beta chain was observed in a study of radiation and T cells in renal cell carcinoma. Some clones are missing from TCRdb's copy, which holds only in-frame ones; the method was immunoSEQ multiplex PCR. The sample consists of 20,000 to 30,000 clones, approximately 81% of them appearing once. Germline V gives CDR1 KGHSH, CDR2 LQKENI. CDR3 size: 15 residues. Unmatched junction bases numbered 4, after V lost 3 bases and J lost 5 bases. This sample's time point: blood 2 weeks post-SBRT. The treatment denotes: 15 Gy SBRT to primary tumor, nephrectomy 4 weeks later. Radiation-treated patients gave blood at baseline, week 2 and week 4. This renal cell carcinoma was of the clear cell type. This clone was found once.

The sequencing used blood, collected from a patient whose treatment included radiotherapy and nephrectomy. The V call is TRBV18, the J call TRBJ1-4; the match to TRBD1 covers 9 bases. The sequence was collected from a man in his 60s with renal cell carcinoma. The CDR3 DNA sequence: TGTGCCAGCTCACCCGGGACAGGGTGGAATGAAAAACTGTTTTTT. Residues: CASSPGTGWNEKLFF.